Detailed here is one T cell receptor (beta chain). This record comes from a study of blood T cell repertoires in COVID-19. Trimming at V came to 3 bases and at J to 5 bases, leaving 7 bases not matched to a gene. The CDR3 runs 15 residues. CDR1 and CDR2 (germline): WSHSY, SAAADI. The table came from immunoSEQ multiplex PCR; TCRdb's copy has only in-frame clones and leaves some out. The data contain about 140,000 clones, about nine tenths of them singletons. V usage is TRBV10-2 and J usage is TRBJ2-1; TRBD1 matches 7 bases. The receptor's source is a man aged 60 to 75 who had recovered from COVID-19. The sample consisted of PBMCs or T cells enriched from blood (not recorded which). In nucleotides, the CDR3 is TGCGCCAGCAGTGATGAGGGGGCTGTAGACAATGAGCAGTTCTTC. This encodes CASSDEGAVDNEQFF.